This T cell receptor (beta chain) emerged from a study of response to subunit inactivated influenza vaccine. Study outcomes and limitations: Authors suggested seasonal influenza vaccinations each recruit few new T cells.

This clonotype occurred a few times. Its antigen is unidentified. TCRdb re-called the RT-PCR reads with MiXCR, one entry per CDR3 protein. Of about 500,000 distinct CDR3 sequences in the sample, approximately 15% were seen once. Trimming stripped 5 bases from V and 8 bases from J, with 27 bases between. Germline CDR1 reads SGHAT; CDR2 reads FQNNGV. There are 18 residues in the CDR3. The chain recombines TRBV11-2 with TRBJ1-4; tentative D call: TRBD1 (6 bases). The sample was CD4+ T cells sorted from PBMCs, taken 23 to 25 months after vaccination. The receptor was derived from a man aged 45 to 75 who received an inactivated influenza vaccine. The CDR3 loop is CASSNLPRGAARGEKLFF. As DNA, the CDR3 is TGTGCCAGCAGCAACCTACCGAGGGGGGCAGCACGAGGGGAAAAACTGTTTTTT.